Reported below is one T cell receptor (beta chain). Its antigen is unknown. The sample holds no much larger clone one base away, and base qualities are not on file. These data originate in a study of control samples from healthy donors and cancer patients (TCRdb year 2020). Receptors were amplified or captured by the immunoSEQ multiplex PCR assay. TCRdb's version of the immuneACCESS table is confined to in-frame rearrangements and falls short of the full clone set. An unresolved V gene accounts for under half of the shortfall where checked; the remainder is of unknown origin. The sample contains approximately 94,000 clones, around 86% of them found a single time. The ten top clones hold over 0.95% of the sample. The sample comprised blood. The sequence derives from a woman between 45 and 65 years old in good health.

The DNA sequence is TGTGCCAGCAGCCCACTAGGCCCCGAGCAGTACTTC. This codes for CASSPLGPEQYF. The sequence links TRBV7-9 to TRBJ2-7; matching of 5 bases hints at TRBD2 as the D gene. V loses 5 bases, J loses 6 bases, and the germline ends lie 11 bases apart. CDR1 SEHNR and CDR2 FQNEAQ are derived from the germline V gene (reference sequence). The CDR3, from cysteine to phenylalanine, totals 12 residues. Just CDR3 DNA is preserved here, 36 bases in frame from base 1.